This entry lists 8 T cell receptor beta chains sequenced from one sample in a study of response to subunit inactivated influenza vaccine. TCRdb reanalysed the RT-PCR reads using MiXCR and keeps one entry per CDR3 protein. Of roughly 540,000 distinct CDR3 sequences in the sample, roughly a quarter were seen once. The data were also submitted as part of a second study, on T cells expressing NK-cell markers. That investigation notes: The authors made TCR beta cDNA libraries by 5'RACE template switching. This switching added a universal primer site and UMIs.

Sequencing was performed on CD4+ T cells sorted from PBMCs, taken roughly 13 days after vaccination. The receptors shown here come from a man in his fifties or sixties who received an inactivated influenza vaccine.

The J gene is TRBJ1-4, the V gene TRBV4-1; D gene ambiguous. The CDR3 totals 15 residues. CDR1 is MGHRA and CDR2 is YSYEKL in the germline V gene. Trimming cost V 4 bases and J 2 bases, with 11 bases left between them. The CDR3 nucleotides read TGCGCCAGCAGCCGAGTACTATCGACTAATGAAAAACTGTTTTTT. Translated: CASSRVLSTNEKLFF.

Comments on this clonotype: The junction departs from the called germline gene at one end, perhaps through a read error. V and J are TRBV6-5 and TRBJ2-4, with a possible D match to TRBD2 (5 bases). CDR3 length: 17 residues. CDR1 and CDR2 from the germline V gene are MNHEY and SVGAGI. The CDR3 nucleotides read TGTGACAGCAGTTACTCTAGGGCAGGACTAGCCAAAAACATTCAGTACTTC. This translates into CDSSYSRAGLAKNIQYF.

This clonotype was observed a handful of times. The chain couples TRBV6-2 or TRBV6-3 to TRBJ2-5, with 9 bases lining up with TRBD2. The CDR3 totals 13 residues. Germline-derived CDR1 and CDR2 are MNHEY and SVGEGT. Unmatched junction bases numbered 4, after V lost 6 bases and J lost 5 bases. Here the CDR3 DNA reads TGTGCCAGCAGGAATAGCGGGGGTGAGACCCAGTACTTC. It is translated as CASRNSGGETQYF.

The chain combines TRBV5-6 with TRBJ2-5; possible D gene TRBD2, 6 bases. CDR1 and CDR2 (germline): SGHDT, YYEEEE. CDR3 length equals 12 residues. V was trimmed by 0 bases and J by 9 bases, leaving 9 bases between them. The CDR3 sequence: CASSLERRAQYF. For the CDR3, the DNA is TGTGCCAGCAGCTTGGAAAGGAGGGCCCAGTACTTC.

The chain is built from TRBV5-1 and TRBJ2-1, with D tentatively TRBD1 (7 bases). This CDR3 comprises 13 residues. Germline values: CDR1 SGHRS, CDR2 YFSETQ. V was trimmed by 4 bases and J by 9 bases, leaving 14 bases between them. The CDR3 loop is CASSKWQGGEQFF. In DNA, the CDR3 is TGCGCCAGCAGCAAATGGCAGGGGGGTGAGCAGTTCTTC.

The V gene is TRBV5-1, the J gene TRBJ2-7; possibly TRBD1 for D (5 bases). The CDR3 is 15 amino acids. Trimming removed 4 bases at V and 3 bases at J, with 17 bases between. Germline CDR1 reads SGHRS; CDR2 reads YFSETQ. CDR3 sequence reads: CASSLGPSRDYEQYF. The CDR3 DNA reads TGCGCCAGCAGCCTCGGCCCCTCCAGGGACTACGAGCAGTACTTC.

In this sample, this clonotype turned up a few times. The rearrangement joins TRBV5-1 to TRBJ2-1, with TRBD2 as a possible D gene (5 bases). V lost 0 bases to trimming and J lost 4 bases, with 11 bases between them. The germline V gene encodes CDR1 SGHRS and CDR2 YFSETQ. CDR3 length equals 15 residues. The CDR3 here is CASSLEGRGYNEQFF. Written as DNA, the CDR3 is TGCGCCAGCAGCTTGGAGGGCCGGGGATACAATGAGCAGTTCTTC.

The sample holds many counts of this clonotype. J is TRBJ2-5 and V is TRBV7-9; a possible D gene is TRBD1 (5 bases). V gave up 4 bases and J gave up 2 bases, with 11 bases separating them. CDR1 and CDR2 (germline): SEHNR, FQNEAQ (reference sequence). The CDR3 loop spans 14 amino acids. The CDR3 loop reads CASSSRQIQETQYF. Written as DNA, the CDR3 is TGTGCCAGCAGCTCCCGACAGATTCAAGAGACCCAGTACTTC.